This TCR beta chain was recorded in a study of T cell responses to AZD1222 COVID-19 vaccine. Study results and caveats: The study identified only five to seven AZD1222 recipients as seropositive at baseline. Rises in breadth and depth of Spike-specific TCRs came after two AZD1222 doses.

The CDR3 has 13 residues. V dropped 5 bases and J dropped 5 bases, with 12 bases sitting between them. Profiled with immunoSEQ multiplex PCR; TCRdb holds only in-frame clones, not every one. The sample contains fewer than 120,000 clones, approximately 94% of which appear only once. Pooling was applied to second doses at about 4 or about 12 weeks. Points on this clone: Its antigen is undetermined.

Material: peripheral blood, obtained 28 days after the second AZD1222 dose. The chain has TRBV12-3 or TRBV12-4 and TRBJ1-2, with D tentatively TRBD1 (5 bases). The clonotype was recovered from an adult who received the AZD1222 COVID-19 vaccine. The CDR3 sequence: CASSPQGRYGYTF. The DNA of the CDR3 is TGTGCCAGCAGTCCCCAGGGAAGGTATGGCTACACCTTC.